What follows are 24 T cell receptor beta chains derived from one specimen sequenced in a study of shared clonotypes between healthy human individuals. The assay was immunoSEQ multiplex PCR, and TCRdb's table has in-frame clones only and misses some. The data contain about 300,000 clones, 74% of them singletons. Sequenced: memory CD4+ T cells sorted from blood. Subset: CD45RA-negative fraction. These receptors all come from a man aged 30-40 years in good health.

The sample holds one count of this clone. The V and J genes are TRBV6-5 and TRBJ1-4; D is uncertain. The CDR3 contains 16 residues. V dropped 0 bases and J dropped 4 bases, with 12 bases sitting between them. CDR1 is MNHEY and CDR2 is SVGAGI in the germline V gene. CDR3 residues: CASSYSWTANNEKLFF. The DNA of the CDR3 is TGTGCCAGCAGTTACTCATGGACGGCAAATAATGAAAAACTGTTTTTT.

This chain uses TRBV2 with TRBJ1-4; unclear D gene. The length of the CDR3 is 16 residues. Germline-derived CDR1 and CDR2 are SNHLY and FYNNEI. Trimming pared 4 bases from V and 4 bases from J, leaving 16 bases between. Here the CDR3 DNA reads TGTGCCAGCAGTGCTTACGGCACAGCTAGTAATGAAAAACTGTTTTTT. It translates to CASSAYGTASNEKLFF.

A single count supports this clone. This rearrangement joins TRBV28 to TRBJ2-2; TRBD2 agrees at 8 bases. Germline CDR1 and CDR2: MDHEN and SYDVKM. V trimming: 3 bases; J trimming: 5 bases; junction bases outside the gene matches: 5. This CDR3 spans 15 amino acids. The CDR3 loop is CASSFWTSRTGELFF. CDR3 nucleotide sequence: TGTGCCAGCAGTTTTTGGACTAGCAGAACCGGGGAGCTGTTTTTT.

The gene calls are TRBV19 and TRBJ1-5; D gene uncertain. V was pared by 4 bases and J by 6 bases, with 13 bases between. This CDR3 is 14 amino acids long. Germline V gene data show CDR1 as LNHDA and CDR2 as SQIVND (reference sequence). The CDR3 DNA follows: TGTGCCAGTAGTAAAGCTGGCAGTCCTCAGCCCCAGCATTTT. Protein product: CASSKAGSPQPQHF.

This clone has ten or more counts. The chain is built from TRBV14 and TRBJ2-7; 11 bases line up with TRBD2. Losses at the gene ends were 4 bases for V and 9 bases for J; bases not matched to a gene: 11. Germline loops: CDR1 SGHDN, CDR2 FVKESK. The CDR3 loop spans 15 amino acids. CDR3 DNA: TGTGCCAGCAGCCGGATAGCGGGAGGGGTACGGAGGCAGTACTTC. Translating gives CASSRIAGGVRRQYF.

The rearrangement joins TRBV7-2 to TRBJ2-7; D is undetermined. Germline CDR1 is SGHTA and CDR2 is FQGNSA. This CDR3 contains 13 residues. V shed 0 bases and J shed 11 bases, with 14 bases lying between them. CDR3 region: CASSLAVLAAKYF. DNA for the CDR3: TGTGCCAGCAGCTTAGCGGTTCTCGCTGCAAAGTACTTC.

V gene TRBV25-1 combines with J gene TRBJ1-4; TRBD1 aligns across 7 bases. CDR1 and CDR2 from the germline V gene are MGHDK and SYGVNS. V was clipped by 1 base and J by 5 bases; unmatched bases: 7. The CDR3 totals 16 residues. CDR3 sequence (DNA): TGTGCCAGCAGTGAATCGACAGGGTGGGGCAATGAAAAACTGTTTTTT. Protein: CASSESTGWGNEKLFF.

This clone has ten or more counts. CDR3 nucleotides: TGCAGTGCTCCCTATACCTACGAGCAGTACTTC. The encoded protein is CSAPYTYEQYF. V and J are TRBV20-1 and TRBJ2-7; D gene unclear. This CDR3 comprises 11 residues. Deletions cut 5 bases from V and 2 bases from J, with 7 bases between. Germline V gives CDR1 DFQATT, CDR2 SNEGSKA (reference sequence).

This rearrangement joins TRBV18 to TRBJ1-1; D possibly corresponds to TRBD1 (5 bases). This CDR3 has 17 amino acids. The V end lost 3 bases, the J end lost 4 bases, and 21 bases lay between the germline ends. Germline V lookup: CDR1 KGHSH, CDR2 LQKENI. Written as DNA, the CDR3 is TGTGCCAGCTCACCGAGTCAGGGCCCCACAAGTGTCACTGAAGCTTTCTTT. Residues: CASSPSQGPTSVTEAFF.

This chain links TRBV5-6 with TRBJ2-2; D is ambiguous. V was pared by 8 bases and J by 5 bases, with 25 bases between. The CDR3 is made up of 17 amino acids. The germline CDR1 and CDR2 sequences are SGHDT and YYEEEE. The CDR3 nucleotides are TGTGCCAGTGAACAGCAGCTGGGCGCAGGATATACCGGGGAGCTGTTTTTT. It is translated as CASEQQLGAGYTGELFF.

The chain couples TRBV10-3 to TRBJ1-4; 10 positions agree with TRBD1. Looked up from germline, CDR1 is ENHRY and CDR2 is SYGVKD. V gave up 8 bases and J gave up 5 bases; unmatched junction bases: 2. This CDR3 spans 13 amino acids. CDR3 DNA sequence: TGTGCCATCGGGGGACAGGGGAATGAAAAACTGTTTTTT. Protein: CAIGGQGNEKLFF.

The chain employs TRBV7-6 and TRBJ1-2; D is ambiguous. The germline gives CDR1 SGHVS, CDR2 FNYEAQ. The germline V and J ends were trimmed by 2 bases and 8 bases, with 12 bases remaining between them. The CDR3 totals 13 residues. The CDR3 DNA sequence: TGTGCCAGCAGCTTATCTCCATTATCAGGCTACACCTTC. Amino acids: CASSLSPLSGYTF.

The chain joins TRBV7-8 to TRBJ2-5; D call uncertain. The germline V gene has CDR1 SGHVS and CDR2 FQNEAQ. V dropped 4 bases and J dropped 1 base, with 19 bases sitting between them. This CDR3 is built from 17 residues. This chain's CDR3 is CASSSPSRAVPQETQYF. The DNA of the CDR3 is TGTGCCAGCAGCTCCCCTTCTAGGGCGGTCCCCCAAGAGACCCAGTACTTC.

The CDR3 sequence is CASKPGTGGAEQYF. The CDR3 DNA reads as TGTGCCAGCAAGCCCGGGACAGGGGGCGCCGAGCAGTACTTC. The chain is built from TRBV27 and TRBJ2-7; 12 nucleotides match TRBD1. There are 14 residues in the CDR3. CDR1 is MNHEY, CDR2 SMNVEV, per germline (reference sequence). J gave up 6 bases and V 7 bases, and 7 bases lay outside the gene matches.

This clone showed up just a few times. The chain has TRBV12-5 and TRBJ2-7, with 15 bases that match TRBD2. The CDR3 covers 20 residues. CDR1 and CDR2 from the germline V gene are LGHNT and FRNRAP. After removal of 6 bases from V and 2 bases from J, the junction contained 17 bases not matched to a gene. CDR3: CASGPRTSGRARVLTYEQYF. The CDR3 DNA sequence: TGTGCTAGTGGCCCCCGGACTAGCGGGAGGGCCCGTGTGTTAACCTACGAGCAGTACTTC. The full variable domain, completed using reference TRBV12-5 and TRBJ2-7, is DARVTQTPRHKVTEMGQEVTMRCQPILGHNTVFWYRQTMMQGLELLAYFRNRAPLDDSGMPKDRFSAEMPDATLATLKIQPSEPRDSAVYFCASGPRTSGRARVLTYEQYFGPGTRLTVT.

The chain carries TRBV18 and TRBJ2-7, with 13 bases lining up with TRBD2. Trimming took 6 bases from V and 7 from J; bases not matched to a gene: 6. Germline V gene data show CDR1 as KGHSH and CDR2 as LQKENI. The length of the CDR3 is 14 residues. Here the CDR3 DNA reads TGTGCCAGCTCCGGGACTAGCGGGATAGGTGAGCAGTACTTC. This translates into CASSGTSGIGEQYF.

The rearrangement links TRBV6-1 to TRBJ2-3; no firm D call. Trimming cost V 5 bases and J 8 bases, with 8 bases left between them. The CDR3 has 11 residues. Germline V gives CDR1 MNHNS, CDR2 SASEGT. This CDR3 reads CASSNSGTQYF. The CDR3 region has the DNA TGTGCCAGCAGTAACTCGGGTACGCAGTATTTT.

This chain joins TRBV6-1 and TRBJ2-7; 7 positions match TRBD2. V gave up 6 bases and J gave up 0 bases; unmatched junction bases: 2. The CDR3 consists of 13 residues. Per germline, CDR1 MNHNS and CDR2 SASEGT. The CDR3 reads CASSRDYSYEQYF. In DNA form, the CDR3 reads TGTGCCAGCAGCAGGGACTACTCCTACGAGCAGTACTTC.

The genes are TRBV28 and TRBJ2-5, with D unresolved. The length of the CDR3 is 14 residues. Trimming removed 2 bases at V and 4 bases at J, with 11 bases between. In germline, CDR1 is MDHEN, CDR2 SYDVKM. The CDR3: CASSLLGFPETQYF. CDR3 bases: TGTGCCAGCAGTTTACTAGGGTTCCCAGAGACCCAGTACTTC.

The CDR3 DNA reads TGTGCCAGCAGCCCTCGTCGGGACAAGGATGAGCAGTTCTTC. Translation: CASSPRRDKDEQFF. The chain links TRBV7-9 to TRBJ2-1, with TRBD1 as a possible D gene (6 bases). Trimming pared 5 bases from V and 8 bases from J, leaving 16 bases between. The CDR3 covers 14 residues. Germline CDR1 and CDR2: SEHNR and FQNEAQ (reference sequence).

The chain's CDR3 is CASSSSYPNTGELFF. CDR3 coding DNA: TGCGCCAGCAGCTCTAGTTACCCGAACACCGGGGAGCTGTTTTTT. The J gene is TRBJ2-2, the V gene TRBV5-1, with unresolved D. The germline CDR1 and CDR2 sequences are SGHRS and YFSETQ. The CDR3 loop spans 15 amino acids. Trimming left V 3 bases short and J 0 bases short, with 9 bases between. Using reference TRBV5-1 and TRBJ2-2 for the parts outside the CDR3, the full variable domain is KAGVTQTPRYLIKTRGQQVTLSCSPISGHRSVSWYQQTPGQGLQFLFEYFSETQRNKGNFPGRFSGRQFSNSRSEMNVSTLELGDSALYLCASSSSYPNTGELFFGEGSRLTVL.

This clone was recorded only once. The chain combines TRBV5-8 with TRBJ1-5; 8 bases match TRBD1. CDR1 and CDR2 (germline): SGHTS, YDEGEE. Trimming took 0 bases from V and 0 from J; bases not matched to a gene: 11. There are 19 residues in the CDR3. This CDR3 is CASSLVKGAGGYSNQPQHF. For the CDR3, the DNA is TGTGCCAGCAGCTTGGTAAAGGGGGCAGGGGGCTATAGCAATCAGCCCCAGCATTTT.

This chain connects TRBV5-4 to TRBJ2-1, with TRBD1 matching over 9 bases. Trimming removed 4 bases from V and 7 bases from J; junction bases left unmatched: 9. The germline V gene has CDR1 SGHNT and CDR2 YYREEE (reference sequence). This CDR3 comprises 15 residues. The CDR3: CASSRDRAGDNEQFF. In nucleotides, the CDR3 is TGTGCCAGCAGCCGGGACAGGGCAGGGGATAATGAGCAGTTCTTC. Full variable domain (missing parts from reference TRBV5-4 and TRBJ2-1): ETGVTQSPTHLIKTRGQQVTLRCSSQSGHNTVSWYQQALGQGPQFIFQYYREEENGRGNFPPRFSGLQFPNYSSELNVNALELDDSALYLCASSRDRAGDNEQFFGPGTRLTVL.

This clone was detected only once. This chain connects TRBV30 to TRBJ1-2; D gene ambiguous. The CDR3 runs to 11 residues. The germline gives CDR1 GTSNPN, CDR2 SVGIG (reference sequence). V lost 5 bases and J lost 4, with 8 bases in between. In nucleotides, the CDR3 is TGTGCCTGGGGTTTGGGCTATGGCTACACCTTC. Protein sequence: CAWGLGYGYTF.